This TCR beta chain stems from a study of blood T cell repertoires in COVID-19. Study-level information: The United States, Italy and Spain supplied acute and convalescent COVID-19 samples. In each case, the material was cDNA or gDNA derived from T cells, B-cell-depleted T cells, or PBMCs.

V was clipped by 1 base and J by 6 bases; unmatched bases: 9. Germline lookup yields CDR1 SGHAT and CDR2 FQNNGV. The CDR3 sequence is 15 residues long. Original processing methods: Nucleated cell number was recorded as an estimate derived from reference gene primer amplification. Repertoires were generated with immunoSEQ multiplex PCR, while TCRdb's copy carries only in-frame clones and drops some. Clonal size and the V and J genes are those of that table, whereas D and trimming came from the DNA. Of under 200,000 clones in the sample, 87% were seen once. The chain combines TRBV11-2 with TRBJ2-7, with 7 bases matching TRBD2. The sample taken for sequencing was peripheral blood. This sequence originates from a young man with active or convalescent COVID-19. The CDR3 DNA reads TGTGCCAGCAGCTTAGGCGGGGGAAAGTTTTTCGAGCAGTACGTC. Its translation is CASSLGGGKFFEQYV.